One sample yielded the 4 T cell receptor beta chains listed below, sequenced in a study of cytomegalovirus exposure and HLA in healthy donors. 13 Jbeta primers and 60 Vbeta primers were used for the PCR. Sequencing used immunoSEQ multiplex PCR; TCRdb keeps in-frame clones, though not all of them. Of 150,000 to 200,000 clones in the sample, 65% to 85% were seen once. The sequencing input was PBMCs. The receptors were gathered from a woman in her thirties or forties in good health and CMV-seropositive.

This clone showed up just a few times. Other DNA sequences within the sample encode an identical CDR3. V and J are TRBV2 and TRBJ1-5; TRBD1 matches at 9 bases. Germline V gene data show CDR1 as SNHLY and CDR2 as FYNNEI. J was trimmed by 2 bases and V by 4 bases; bases with no gene match: 0. This CDR3 region has 14 residues. The CDR3 DNA is TGTGCCAGCAGTGGGGACAGGGGCAATCAGCCCCAGCATTTT. It specifies CASSGDRGNQPQHF.

This chain connects TRBV19 to TRBJ1-4; TRBD1 is a possible D gene (5 bases). The CDR3 length is 15 residues. Germline V gives CDR1 LNHDA, CDR2 SQIVND (reference sequence). V lost 2 bases, J lost 1 base, and 8 bases lay in between. The CDR3 is CASSIWRGTNEKLFF. For the CDR3, the DNA is TGTGCCAGTAGTATATGGAGGGGAACTAATGAAAAACTGTTTTTT.

This clone was seen only a few times. The chain joins TRBV18 to TRBJ2-7; perhaps TRBD1 as D (6 bases). This CDR3 region has 14 residues. The V end lost 3 bases, the J end lost 2 bases, and 11 bases lay between the germline ends. Per germline, CDR1 KGHSH and CDR2 LQKENI. CDR3 sequence: CASSPRQEPYEQYF. CDR3 in DNA: TGTGCCAGCTCACCCCGACAGGAACCCTACGAGCAGTACTTC. Full variable domain (outside the CDR3, taken from reference TRBV18 and TRBJ2-7): NAGVMQNPRHLVRRRGQEARLRCSPMKGHSHVYWYRQLPEEGLKFMVYLQKENIIDESGMPKERFSAEFPKEGPSILRIQQVVRGDSAAYFCASSPRQEPYEQYFGPGTRLTVT.

The V call is TRBV10-1, the J call TRBJ1-1; no reliable D call. The CDR3 covers 13 residues. V was trimmed by 4 bases and J by 0 bases, leaving 6 bases between them. CDR1 is WNHNN and CDR2 is SYGVQD in the germline V gene (reference sequence). The CDR3 reads CASSGALNTEAFF. Here the CDR3 DNA reads TGCGCCAGCAGTGGGGCGCTGAACACTGAAGCTTTCTTT.